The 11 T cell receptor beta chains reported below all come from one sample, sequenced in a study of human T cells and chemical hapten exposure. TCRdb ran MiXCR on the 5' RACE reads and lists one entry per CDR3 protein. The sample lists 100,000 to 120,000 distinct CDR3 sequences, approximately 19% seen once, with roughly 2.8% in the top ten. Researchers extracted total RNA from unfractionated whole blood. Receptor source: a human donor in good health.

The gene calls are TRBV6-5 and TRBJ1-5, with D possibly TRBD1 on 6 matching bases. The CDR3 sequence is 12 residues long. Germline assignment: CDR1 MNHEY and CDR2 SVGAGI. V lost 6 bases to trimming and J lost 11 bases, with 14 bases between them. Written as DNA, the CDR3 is TGTGCCAGCAGCAATGACAGGAGGACCCAGCATTTT. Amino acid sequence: CASSNDRRTQHF.

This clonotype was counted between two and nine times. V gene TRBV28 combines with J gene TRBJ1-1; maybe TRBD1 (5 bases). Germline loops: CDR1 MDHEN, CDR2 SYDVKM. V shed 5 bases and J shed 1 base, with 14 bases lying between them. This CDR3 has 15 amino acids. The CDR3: CASSPSRVWNTEAFF. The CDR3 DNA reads TGTGCCAGCAGTCCATCCAGGGTCTGGAACACTGAAGCTTTCTTT.

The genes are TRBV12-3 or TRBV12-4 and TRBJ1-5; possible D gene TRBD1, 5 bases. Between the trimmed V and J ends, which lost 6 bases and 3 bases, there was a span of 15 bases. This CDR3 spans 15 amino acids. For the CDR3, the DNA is TGTGCCAGCAGGGGGCAGCTGTCGGACAATCAGCCCCAGCATTTT. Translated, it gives CASRGQLSDNQPQHF.

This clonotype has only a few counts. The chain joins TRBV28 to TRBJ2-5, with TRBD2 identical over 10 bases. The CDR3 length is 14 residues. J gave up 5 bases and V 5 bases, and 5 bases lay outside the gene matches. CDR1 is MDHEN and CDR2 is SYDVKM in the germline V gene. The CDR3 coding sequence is TGTGCCAGCAGTCGTGCACTAGCGGGGGAGACCCAGTACTTC. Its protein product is CASSRALAGETQYF.

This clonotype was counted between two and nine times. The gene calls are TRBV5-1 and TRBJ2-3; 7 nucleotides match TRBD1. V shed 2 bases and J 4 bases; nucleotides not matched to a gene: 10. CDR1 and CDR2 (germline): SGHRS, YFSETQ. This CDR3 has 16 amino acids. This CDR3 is CASSFGTVNKADTQYF. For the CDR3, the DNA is TGCGCCAGCAGCTTCGGGACAGTCAACAAAGCAGATACGCAGTATTTT.

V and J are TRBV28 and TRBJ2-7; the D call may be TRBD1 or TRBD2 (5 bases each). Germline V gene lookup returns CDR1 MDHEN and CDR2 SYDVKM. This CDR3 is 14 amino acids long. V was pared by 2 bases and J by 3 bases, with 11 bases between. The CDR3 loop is CASSLNGAFYEQYF. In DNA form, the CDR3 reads TGTGCCAGCAGTTTAAACGGGGCTTTCTACGAGCAGTACTTC.

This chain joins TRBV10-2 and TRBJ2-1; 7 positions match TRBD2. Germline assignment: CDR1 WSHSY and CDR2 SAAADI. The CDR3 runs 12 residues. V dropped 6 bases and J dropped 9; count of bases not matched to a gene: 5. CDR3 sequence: CASSKLATEQFF. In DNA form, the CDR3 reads TGCGCCAGCAGCAAACTAGCGACTGAGCAGTTCTTC.

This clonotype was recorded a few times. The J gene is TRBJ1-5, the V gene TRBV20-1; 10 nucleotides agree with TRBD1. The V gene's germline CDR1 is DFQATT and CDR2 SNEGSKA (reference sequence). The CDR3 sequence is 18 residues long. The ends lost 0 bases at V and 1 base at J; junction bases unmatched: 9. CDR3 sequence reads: CSARDDRGRGRSNQPQHF. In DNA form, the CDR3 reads TGCAGTGCTAGAGATGACAGGGGGCGCGGGAGGAGCAATCAGCCCCAGCATTTT.

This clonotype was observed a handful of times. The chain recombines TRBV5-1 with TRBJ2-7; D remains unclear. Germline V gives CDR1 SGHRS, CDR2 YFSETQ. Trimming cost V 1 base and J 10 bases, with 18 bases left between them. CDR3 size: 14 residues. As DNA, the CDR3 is TGCGCCAGCAGCTTGTCTTCCCAGGCAGTTGCCCAGTACTTC. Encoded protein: CASSLSSQAVAQYF.

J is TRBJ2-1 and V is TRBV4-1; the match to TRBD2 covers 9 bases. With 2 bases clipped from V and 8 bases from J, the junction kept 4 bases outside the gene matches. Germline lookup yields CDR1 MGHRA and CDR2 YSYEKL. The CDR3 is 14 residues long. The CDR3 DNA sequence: TGCGCCAGCAGCCAAAAGGGACTAGCAGATGAGCAGTTCTTC. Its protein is CASSQKGLADEQFF.

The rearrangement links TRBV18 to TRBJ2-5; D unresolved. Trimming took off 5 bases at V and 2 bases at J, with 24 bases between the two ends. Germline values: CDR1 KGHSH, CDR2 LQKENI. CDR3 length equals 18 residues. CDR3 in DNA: TGTGCCAGCTCAACCCCCGTGGACCCACCTTCGGGTCAAGAGACCCAGTACTTC. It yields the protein CASSTPVDPPSGQETQYF.